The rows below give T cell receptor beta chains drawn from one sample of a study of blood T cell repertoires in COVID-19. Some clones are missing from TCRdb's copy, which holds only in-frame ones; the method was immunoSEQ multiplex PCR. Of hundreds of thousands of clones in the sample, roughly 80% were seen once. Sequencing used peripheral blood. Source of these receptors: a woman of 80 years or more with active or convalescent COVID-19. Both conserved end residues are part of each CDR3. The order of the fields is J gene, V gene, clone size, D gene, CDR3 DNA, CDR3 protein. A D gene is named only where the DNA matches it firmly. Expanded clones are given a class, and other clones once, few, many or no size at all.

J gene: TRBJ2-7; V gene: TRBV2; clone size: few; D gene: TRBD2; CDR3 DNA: TGTGCCAGCACTCGGGGAGGGCAAGTCTACGAGCAGTACTTC; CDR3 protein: CASTRGGQVYEQYF
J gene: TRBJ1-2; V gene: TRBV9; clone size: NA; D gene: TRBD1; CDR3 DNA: TGTGCCAGCAGCGGACACAGGGGGGGTTATGGCTACACCTTC; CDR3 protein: CASSGHRGGYGYTF
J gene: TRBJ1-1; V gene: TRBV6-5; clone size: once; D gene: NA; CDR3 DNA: TGTGCCAGCAGTTACTCGAACAGTGAAGCTTTCTTT; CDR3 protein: CASSYSNSEAFF
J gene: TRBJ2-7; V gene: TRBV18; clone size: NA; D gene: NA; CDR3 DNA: TGTGCCAGCTCACCTTCAGGGTTGGGGATCTACGAGCAGTACTTC; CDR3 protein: CASSPSGLGIYEQYF
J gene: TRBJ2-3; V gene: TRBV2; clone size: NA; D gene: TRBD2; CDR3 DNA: TGTGCCAGCAGTGAAGCGAAAGGCGGGAGACGGGAAGATACGCAGTATTTT; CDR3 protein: CASSEAKGGRREDTQYF
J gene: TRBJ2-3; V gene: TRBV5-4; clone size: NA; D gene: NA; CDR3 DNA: TGTGCCAGCAGAAGGGGACATGATACAGATACGCAGTATTTT; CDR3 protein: CASRRGHDTDTQYF
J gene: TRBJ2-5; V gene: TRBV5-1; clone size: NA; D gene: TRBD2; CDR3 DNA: TGCGCCAGCAGCACCACGTCGGGGGGGCCTCCAGAGACCCAGTACTTC; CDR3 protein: CASSTTSGGPPETQYF
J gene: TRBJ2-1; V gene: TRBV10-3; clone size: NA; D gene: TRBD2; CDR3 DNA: TGTGCCATCAGTGATTTAGCGGGAGGGCCTATGAATGAGCAGTTCTTC; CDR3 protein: CAISDLAGGPMNEQFF
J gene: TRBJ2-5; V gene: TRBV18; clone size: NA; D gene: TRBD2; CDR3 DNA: TGTGCCAGCTCACCCCTCGCACTAGCGGGAGCAGGAGAGACCCAGTACTTC; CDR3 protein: CASSPLALAGAGETQYF
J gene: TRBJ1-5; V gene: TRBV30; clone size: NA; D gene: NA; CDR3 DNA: TGTGCCTGGAGTCCACGACAGGCGGATCAGCCCCAGCATTTT; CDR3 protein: CAWSPRQADQPQHF
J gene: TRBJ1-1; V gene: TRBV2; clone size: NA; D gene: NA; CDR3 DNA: TGTGCCAGCAGTGAAGGAGCGGGAGGATTAGGCACTGAAGCTTTCTTT; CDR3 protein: CASSEGAGGLGTEAFF
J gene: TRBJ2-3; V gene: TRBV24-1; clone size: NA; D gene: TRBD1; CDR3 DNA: TGTGCCACCAGTGACCCTGGGACAGGAAGCACAGATACGCAGTATTTT; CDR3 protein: CATSDPGTGSTDTQYF
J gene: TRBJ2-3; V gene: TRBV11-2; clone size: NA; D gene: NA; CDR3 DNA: TGTGCCAGCAGCTTAGAAGGAGGCAGCTTCACAGATACGCAGTATTTT; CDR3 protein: CASSLEGGSFTDTQYF
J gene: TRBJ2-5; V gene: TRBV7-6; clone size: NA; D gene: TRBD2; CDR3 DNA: TGTGCCAGCAGCCAGGGGGGGGTAGCGGGAGTGGAGACCCAGTACTTC; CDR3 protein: CASSQGGVAGVETQYF
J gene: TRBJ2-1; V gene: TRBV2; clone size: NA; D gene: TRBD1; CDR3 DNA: TGTGCCGGGGGACAGGAGTACAATGAGCAGTTCTTC; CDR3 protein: CAGGQEYNEQFF
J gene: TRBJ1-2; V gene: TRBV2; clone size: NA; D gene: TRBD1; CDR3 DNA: TGTGCCAGCCAGGGGTTGGACAGGGCCACAACTAACTATGGCTACACCTTC; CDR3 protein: CASQGLDRATTNYGYTF
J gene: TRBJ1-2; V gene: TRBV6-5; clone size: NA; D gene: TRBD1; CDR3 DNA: TGTGCCAGCAGTCCCCACGGACAGGGAGGCTATGGCTACACCTTC; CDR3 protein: CASSPHGQGGYGYTF
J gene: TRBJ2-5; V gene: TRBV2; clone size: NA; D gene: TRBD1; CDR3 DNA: TGTGCCAGCAGGCCAGGACAGGGGAAAAAAGAGACCCAGTACTTC; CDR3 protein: CASRPGQGKKETQYF
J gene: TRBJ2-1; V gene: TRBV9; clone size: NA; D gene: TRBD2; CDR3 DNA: TGTGCCAGCAGCCCCTGGACGACTAGCGGGGGGGCGAATGAGCAGTTCTTC; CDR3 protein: CASSPWTTSGGANEQFF
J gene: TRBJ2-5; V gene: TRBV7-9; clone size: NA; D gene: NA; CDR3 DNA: TGTGCCAGCAGCTTACAGGGCGAGACCCAGTACTTC; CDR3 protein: CASSLQGETQYF
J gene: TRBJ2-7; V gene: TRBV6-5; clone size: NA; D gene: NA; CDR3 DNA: TGTGCCAGCAGTTCCCAAACAGCCGAGCAGTACTTC; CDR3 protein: CASSSQTAEQYF
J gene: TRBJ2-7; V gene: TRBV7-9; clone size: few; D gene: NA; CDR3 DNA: TGTGCCAGCAGCTCTCAGGGTTGGGAGCAGTACTTC; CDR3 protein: CASSSQGWEQYF
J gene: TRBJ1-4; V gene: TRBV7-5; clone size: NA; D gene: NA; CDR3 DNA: TGTGCCAGAAGCTTCAGGGACAGGGGGCGAGCAACTAATGAAAAACTGTTTTTT; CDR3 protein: CARSFRDRGRATNEKLFF
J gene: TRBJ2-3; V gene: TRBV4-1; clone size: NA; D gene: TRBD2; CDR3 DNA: TGCGCCAGCAGCCGGCTGCGGGTTGACGGGAGGACTAGCTTAGGCACAGATACGCAGTATTTT; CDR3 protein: CASSRLRVDGRTSLGTDTQYF
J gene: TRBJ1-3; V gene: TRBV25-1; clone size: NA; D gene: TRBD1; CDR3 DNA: TGTGCCAGCTCCCCCGGGACAGGGTTCGGAAACACCATATATTTT; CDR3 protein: CASSPGTGFGNTIYF
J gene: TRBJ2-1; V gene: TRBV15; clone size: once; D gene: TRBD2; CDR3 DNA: TGTGCCACCAGCAGAGAAAGGGGAGGGATCTCCCCGAGCTCCTACAATGAGCAGTTCTTC; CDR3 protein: CATSRERGGISPSSYNEQFF
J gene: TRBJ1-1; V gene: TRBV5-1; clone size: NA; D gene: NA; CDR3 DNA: TGCGCCAGCAGCCTGCTGGGCCAGCGGGACACTGAAGCTTTCTTT; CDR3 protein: CASSLLGQRDTEAFF
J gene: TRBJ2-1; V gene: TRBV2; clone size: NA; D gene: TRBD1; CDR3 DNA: TGTGCCAGCCGCGACAGGGGAGTTGGTGAGCAGTTCTTC; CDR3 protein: CASRDRGVGEQFF
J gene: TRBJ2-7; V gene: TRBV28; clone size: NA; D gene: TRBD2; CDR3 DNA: TGTGCCAGCAGCCAACTAGCGGGGGCCGTCGCGCAGTACTTC; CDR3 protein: CASSQLAGAVAQYF
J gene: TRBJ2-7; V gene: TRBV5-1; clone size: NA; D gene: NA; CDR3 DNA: TGCGCCAGCAGCTTGGGGCTCTCCGTTGAGAGGTGGAGCTCCTACGAGCAGTACTTC; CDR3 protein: CASSLGLSVERWSSYEQYF
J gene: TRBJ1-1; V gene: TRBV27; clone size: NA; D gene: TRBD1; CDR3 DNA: TGTGCCAGCGCTCCGGGACAGACCATGAACACTGAAGCTTTCTTT; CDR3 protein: CASAPGQTMNTEAFF
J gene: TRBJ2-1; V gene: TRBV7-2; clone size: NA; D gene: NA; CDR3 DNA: TGTGCCAGCAGCCCCCTCGGGGGAGGCGATGAGCAGTTCTTC; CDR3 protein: CASSPLGGGDEQFF
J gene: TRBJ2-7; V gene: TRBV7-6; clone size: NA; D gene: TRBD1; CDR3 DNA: TGTGCCAGCAGCTTAGTCTACGGGACAGGGCACGAGCAGTACTTC; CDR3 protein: CASSLVYGTGHEQYF
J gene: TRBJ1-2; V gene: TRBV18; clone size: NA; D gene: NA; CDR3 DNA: TGTGCCAGCTCACCACCGTCGCAGGGCCCTAACTATGGCTACACCTTC; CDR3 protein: CASSPPSQGPNYGYTF
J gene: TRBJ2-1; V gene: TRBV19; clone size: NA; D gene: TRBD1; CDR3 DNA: TGTGCCAGTAGGGACAGGGGGGCCCAATACAATGAGCAGTTCTTC; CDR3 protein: CASRDRGAQYNEQFF
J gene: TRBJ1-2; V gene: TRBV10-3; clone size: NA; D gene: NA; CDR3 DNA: TGTGCCATCAGTGACAGGGAGGATGGCTACACCTTC; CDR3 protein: CAISDREDGYTF
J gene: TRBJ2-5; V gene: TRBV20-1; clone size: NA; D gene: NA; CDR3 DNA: TGCAGTGCTAGTCAGGGGGGCCAGTGGTCAGTCCAGTACTTC; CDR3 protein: CSASQGGQWSVQYF
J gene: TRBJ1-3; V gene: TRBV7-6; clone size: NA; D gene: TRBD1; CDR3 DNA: TGTGCCAGCAGCTTAGGGGTACAGGGGGCGGCTGGAAACACCATATATTTT; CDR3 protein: CASSLGVQGAAGNTIYF
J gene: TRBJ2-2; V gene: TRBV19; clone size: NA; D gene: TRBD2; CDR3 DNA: TGTGCCAGTAGTGCGACTAGCGGGAGGGCCCACGGGGAGCTGTTTTTT; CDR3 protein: CASSATSGRAHGELFF
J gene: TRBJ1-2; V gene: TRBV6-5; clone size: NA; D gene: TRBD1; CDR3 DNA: TGTGCCAGCAGTTGGTCGGACAGGAACTATGGCTACACCTTC; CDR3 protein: CASSWSDRNYGYTF
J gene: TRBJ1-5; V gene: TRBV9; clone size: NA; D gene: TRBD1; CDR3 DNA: TGTGCCAGCAGCTGGACAGGGGGCGCCGATCAGCCCCAGCATTTT; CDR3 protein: CASSWTGGADQPQHF
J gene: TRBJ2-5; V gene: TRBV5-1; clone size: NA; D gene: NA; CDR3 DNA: TGCGCCAGCAGCTTGGCCGGGACTCGAGAGACCCAGTACTTC; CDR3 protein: CASSLAGTRETQYF
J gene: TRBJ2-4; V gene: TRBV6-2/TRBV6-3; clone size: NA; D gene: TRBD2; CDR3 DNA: TGTGCCAGCAGTTACCTAGCGGCTCTAGCCAAAAACATTCAGTACTTC; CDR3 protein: CASSYLAALAKNIQYF
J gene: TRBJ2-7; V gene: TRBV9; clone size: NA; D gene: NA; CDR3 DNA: TGTGCCAGCAGCGTAGGGCACCTCTCCTACGAGCAGTACTTC; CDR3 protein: CASSVGHLSYEQYF
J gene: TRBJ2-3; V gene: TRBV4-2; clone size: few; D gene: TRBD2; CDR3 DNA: TGTGCCAGCAGCCCCACAGACCCTAGCGGGGGTGCAGATACGCAGTATTTT; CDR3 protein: CASSPTDPSGGADTQYF
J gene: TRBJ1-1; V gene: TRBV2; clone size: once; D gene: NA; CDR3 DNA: TGTGCCAGCAGTGAACTTAAAGCGGGGAACACTGAAGCTTTCTTT; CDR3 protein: CASSELKAGNTEAFF
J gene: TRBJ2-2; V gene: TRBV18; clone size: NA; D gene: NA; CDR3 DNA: TGTGCCAGCTTCCGGGACAAAGTCACCGGGGAGCTGTTTTTT; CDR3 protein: CASFRDKVTGELFF